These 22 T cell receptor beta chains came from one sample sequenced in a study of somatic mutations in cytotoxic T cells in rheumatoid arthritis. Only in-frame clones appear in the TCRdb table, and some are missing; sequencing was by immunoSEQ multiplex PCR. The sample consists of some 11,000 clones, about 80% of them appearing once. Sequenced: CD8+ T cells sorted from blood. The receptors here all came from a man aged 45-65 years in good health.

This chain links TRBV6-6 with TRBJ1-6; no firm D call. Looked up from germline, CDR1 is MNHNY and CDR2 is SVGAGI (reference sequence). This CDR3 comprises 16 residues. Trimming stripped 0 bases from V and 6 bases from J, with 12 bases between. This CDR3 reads CASSYSINIPNSPLHF. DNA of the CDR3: TGTGCCAGCAGTTACTCGATTAACATACCTAATTCACCCCTCCACTTT.

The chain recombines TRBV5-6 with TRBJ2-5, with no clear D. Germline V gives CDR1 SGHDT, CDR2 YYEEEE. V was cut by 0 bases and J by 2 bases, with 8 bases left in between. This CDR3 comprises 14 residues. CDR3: CASSLEGSQETQYF. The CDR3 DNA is TGTGCCAGCAGCTTGGAGGGATCTCAAGAGACCCAGTACTTC.

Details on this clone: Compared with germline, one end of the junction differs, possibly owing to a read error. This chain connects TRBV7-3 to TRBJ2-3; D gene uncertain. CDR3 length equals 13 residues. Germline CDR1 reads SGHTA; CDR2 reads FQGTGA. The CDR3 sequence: CASSTREKDTQFF. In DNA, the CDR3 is TGTGCCAGCAGCACCCGAGAGAAAGATACGCAGTTTTTT. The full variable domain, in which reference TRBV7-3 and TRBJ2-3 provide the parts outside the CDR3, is GAGVSQTPSNKVTEKGKYVELRCDPISGHTALYWYRQSLGQGPEFLIYFQGTGAADDSGLPNDRFFAVRPEGSVSTLKIQRTERGDSAVYLCASSTREKDTQFFGPGTRLTVL.

Written as DNA, the CDR3 is TGTGCCAGCAGCTCGCATCCCACCTACGAGCAGTACTTC. It specifies CASSSHPTYEQYF. The chain employs TRBV11-2 and TRBJ2-7; D ambiguous. V shed 4 bases and J shed 2 bases, with 9 bases lying between them. This CDR3 comprises 13 residues. Germline V lookup: CDR1 SGHAT, CDR2 FQNNGV.

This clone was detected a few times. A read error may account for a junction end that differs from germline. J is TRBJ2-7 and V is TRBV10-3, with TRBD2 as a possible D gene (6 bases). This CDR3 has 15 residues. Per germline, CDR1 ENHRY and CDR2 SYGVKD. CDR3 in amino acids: CASSYSQLAFHEQYF. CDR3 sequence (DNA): TGTGCCAGCAGTTACTCACAGCTAGCGTTTCACGAGCAGTACTTC.

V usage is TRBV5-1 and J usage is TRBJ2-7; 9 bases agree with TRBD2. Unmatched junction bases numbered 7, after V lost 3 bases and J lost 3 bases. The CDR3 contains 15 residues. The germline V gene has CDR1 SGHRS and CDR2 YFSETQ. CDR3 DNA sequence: TGCGCCAGCAGCTCTAGCGGGGAAAACTTCTACGAGCAGTACTTC. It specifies CASSSSGENFYEQYF.

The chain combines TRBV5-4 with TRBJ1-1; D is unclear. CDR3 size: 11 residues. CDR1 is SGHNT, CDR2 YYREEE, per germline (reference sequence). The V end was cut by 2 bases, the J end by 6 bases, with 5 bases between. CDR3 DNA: TGTGCCAGCAGCTTTGGGGCTGAAGCTTTCTTT. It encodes CASSFGAEAFF.

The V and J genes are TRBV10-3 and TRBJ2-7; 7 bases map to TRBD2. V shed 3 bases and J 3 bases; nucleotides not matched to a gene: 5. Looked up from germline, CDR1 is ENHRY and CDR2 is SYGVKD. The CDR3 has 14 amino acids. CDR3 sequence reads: CAISDPSGSYEQYV. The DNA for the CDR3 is TGTGCCATCAGTGACCCTAGCGGAAGCTACGAGCAGTACGTC.

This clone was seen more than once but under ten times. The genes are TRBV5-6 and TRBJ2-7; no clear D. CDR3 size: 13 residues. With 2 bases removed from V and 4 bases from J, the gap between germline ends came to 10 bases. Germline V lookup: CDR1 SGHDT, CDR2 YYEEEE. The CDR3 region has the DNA TGTGCCAGCAGCTTAAGGTCCGCATACGAGCAGTACTTC. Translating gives CASSLRSAYEQYF.

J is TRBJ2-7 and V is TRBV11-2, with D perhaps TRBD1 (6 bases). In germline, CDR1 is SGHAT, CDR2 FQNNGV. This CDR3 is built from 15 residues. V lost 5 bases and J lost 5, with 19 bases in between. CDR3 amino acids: CASSAEQGRAHEQYV. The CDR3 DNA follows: TGTGCCAGCAGCGCAGAACAGGGCCGGGCCCACGAGCAGTACGTC.

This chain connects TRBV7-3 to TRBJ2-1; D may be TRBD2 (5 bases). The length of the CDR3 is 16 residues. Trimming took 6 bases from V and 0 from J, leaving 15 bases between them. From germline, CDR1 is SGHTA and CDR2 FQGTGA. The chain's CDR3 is CASSPRIGSSYNEQFF. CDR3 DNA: TGTGCCAGCAGTCCCCGAATAGGGAGCTCCTACAATGAGCAGTTCTTC.

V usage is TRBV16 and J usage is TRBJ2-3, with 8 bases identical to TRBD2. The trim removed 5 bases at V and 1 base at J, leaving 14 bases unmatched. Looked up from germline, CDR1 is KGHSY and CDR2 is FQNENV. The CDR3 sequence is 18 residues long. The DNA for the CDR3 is TGTGCCAGCAGCTACTCTTTTCGGAGCGGGAGAGGCACAGATACGCAGTATTTT. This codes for CASSYSFRSGRGTDTQYF. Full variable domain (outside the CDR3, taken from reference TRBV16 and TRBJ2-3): GEEVAQTPKHLVRGEGQKAKLYCAPIKGHSYVFWYQQVLKNEFKFLISFQNENVFDETGMPKERFSAKCLPNSPCSLEIQATKLEDSAVYFCASSYSFRSGRGTDTQYFGPGTRLTVL.

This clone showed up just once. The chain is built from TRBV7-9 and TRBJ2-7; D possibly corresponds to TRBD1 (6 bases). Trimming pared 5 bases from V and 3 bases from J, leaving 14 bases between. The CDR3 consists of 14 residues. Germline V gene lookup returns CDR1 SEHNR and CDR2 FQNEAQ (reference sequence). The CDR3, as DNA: TGTGCCAGCAGCCCGGGACACGGAGGCTACGAGCAGTACTTC. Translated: CASSPGHGGYEQYF.

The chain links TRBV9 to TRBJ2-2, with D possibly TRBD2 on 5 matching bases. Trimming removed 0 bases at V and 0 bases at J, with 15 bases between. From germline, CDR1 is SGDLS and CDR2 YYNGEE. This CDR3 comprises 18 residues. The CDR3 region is CASSVGVIALANTGELFF. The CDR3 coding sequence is TGTGCCAGCAGCGTAGGTGTGATAGCGCTCGCGAACACCGGGGAGCTGTTTTTT.

CDR3 amino acids: CASSLVQYQETQYF. As DNA, the CDR3 is TGTGCCAGCAGTTTAGTCCAGTACCAAGAGACCCAGTACTTC. The chain links TRBV28 to TRBJ2-5; D call uncertain. Germline CDR1 MDHEN, CDR2 SYDVKM. The CDR3 contains 14 residues. V lost 2 bases and J 0 bases, leaving 7 bases between the germline ends.

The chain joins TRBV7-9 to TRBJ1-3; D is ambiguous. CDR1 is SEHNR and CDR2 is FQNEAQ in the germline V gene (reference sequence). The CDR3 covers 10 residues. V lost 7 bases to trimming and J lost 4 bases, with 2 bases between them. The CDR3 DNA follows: TGTGCCAGCATGGGAAACACCATATATTTT. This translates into CASMGNTIYF.

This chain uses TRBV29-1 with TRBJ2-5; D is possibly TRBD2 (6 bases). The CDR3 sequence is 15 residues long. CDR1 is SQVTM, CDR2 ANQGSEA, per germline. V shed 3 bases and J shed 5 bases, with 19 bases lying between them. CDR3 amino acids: CSVEEAAGRLETQYF. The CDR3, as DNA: TGCAGCGTTGAGGAGGCAGCGGGCCGGCTTGAGACCCAGTACTTC.

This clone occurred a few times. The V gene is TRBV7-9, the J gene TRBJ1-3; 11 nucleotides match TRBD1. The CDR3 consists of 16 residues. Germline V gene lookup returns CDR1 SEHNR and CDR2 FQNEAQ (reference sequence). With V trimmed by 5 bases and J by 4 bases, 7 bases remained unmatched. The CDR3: CASSRGQGALGNTIYF. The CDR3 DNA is TGTGCCAGCAGCAGAGGACAGGGGGCTTTAGGAAACACCATATATTTT.

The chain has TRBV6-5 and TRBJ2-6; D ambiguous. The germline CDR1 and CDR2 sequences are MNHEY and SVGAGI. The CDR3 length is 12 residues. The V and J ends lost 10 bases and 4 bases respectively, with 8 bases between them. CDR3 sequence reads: CATRTGANVLTF. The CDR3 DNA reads TGTGCCACGCGTACAGGGGCCAACGTCCTGACTTTC.

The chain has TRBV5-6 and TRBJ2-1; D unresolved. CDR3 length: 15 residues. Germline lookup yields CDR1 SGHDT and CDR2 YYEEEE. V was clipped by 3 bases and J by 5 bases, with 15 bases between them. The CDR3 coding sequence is TGTGCCAGCAGCTACCGGGCCACTCGGGACAATGAGCAGTTCTTC. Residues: CASSYRATRDNEQFF.

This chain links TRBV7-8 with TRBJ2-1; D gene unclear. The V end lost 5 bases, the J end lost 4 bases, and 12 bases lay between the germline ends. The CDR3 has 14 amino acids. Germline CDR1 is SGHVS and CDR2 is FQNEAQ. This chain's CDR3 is CASSLTAQYNEQFF. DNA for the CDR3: TGTGCCAGCAGCCTAACCGCACAGTACAATGAGCAGTTCTTC. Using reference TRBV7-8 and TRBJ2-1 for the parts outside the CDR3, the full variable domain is GAGVSQSPRYKVAKRGQDVALRCDPISGHVSLFWYQQALGQGPEFLTYFQNEAQLDKSGLPSDRFFAERPEGSVSTLKIQRTQQEDSAVYLCASSLTAQYNEQFFGPGTRLTVL.

CDR3 in amino acids: CASSIGTGGGLGTEAFF. Here the CDR3 DNA reads TGTGCCAGTAGTATAGGGACAGGGGGAGGTTTGGGCACTGAAGCTTTCTTT. The chain employs TRBV19 and TRBJ1-1; TRBD1 aligns across 10 bases. V was pared by 1 base and J by 4 bases, with 9 bases of the junction left unmatched. Germline values: CDR1 LNHDA, CDR2 SQIVND (reference sequence). CDR3 length: 17 amino acids. The variable domain in full, with the rest retrieved from reference TRBV19 and TRBJ1-1, is DGGITQSPKYLFRKEGQNVTLSCEQNLNHDAMYWYRQDPGQGLRLIYYSQIVNDFQKGDIAEGYSVSREKKESFPLTVTSAQKNPTAFYLCASSIGTGGGLGTEAFFGQGTRLTVV.